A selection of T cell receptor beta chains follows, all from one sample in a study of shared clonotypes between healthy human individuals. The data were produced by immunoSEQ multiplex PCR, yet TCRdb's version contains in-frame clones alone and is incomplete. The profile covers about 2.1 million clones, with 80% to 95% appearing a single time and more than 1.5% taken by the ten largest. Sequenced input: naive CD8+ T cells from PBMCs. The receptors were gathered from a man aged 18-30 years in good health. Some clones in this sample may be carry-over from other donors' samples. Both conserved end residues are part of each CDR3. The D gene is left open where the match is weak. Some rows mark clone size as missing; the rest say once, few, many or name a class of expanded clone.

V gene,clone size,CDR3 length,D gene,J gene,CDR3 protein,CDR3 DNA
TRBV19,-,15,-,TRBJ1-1,CASSFPGLMNTEAFF,TGTGCCAGTAGTTTTCCAGGGTTAATGAACACTGAAGCTTTCTTT
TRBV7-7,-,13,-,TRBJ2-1,CASSLNGVNEQFF,TGTGCCAGCAGCTTAAACGGGGTCAATGAGCAGTTCTTC
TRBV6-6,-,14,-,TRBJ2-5,CASSQGRIQETQYF,TGTGCCAGCAGCCAGGGACGGATCCAAGAGACCCAGTACTTC
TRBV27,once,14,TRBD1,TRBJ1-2,CASSLSKGAEGYTF,TGTGCCAGCAGTTTATCAAAGGGGGCAGAAGGCTACACCTTC
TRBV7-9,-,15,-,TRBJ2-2,CASSLVGPNTGELFF,TGTGCCAGCAGCTTAGTGGGTCCGAACACCGGGGAGCTGTTTTTT
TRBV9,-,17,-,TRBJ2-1,CASSVAARPTQLSEQFF,TGTGCCAGCAGCGTAGCAGCTCGGCCGACGCAGCTAAGCGAGCAGTTCTTC
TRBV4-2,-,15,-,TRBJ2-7,CASSQEREVSYEQYF,TGTGCCAGCAGCCAAGAGAGGGAGGTCTCCTACGAGCAGTACTTC
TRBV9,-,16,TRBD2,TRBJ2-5,CASSDGLAGGEETQYF,TGTGCCAGCAGCGATGGACTAGCGGGAGGGGAGGAGACCCAGTACTTC
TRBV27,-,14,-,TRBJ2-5,CASSLGVGGTEKYF,TGTGCCAGCAGTTTAGGGGTAGGAGGGACAGAGAAGTACTTC
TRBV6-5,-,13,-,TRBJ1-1,CASSYGSHTEAFF,TGTGCCAGCAGTTACGGGAGCCACACTGAAGCTTTCTTT
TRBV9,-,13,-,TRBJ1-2,CASTTGSPYGYTF,TGTGCCAGCACCACGGGCAGTCCTTATGGCTACACCTTC
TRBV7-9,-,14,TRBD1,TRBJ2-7,CASSLGGQVFEQYF,TGTGCCAGCAGCTTAGGGGGACAGGTTTTTGAGCAGTACTTC
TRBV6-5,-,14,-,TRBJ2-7,CASSSAGPRREQYF,TGTGCCAGCAGTTCCGCGGGACCCCGGCGGGAGCAGTACTTC
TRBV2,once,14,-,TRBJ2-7,CASLTGEGSYEQYF,TGTGCCAGCCTGACAGGGGAGGGGTCCTACGAGCAGTACTTC
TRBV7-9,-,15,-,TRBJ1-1,CASSLIIVGNTEAFF,TGTGCCAGCAGCTTAATTATAGTAGGGAACACTGAAGCTTTCTTT
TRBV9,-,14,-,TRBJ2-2,CASNPAGLTGELFF,TGTGCCAGCAATCCCGCGGGTCTGACCGGGGAGCTGTTTTTT
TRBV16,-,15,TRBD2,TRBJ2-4,CASSPAAGGLYIQYF,TGTGCCAGCAGCCCTGCCGCGGGGGGTCTCTACATTCAGTACTTC
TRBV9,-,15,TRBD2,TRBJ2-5,CASSQLAGRQETQYF,TGTGCCAGCAGCCAGCTAGCGGGTAGACAAGAGACCCAGTACTTC
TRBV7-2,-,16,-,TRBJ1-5,CASSLVGRQFNQPQHF,TGTGCCAGCAGCTTAGTCGGTCGACAGTTCAATCAGCCCCAGCATTTT
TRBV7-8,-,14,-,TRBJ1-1,CASTPRGYNTEAFF,TGTGCCAGCACCCCAAGGGGTTATAACACTGAAGCTTTCTTT
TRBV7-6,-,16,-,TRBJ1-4,CASSLAHGGIGEKLFF,TGTGCCAGCAGCTTAGCGCATGGGGGGATAGGGGAAAAACTGTTTTTT
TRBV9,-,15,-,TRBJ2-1,CASSVGTDTYNEQFF,TGTGCCAGCAGCGTAGGGACGGATACCTACAATGAGCAGTTCTTC
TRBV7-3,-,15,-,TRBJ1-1,CASSLTGGGNTEAFF,TGTGCCAGCAGCTTAACCGGGGGCGGGAATACTGAAGCTTTCTTT
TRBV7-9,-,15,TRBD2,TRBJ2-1,CASSLSGGSYNEQFF,TGTGCCAGCAGCTTATCGGGAGGGTCCTACAATGAGCAGTTCTTC
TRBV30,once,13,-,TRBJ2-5,CAWSGDGGQTQYF,TGTGCCTGGAGTGGGGACGGGGGGCAGACCCAGTACTTC
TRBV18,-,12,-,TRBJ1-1,CASSLMGAEAFF,TGTGCCAGCTCCCTCATGGGGGCTGAAGCTTTCTTT
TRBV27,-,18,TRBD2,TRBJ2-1,CASSLSGLAGGKGNEQFF,TGTGCCAGCAGTTTATCAGGACTAGCGGGAGGTAAGGGCAATGAGCAGTTCTTC
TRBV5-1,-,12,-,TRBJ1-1,CASSPGGTEAFF,TGCGCCAGCAGCCCGGGGGGCACTGAAGCTTTCTTT
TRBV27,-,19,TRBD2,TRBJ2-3,CASSFLGPAVAGATDTQYF,TGTGCCAGCAGCTTTCTTGGCCCCGCGGTCGCGGGAGCGACAGATACGCAGTATTTT
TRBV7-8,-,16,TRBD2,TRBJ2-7,CASSPRGSGRLPEQYF,TGTGCCAGCAGCCCTAGAGGTAGCGGGAGACTCCCCGAGCAGTACTTC
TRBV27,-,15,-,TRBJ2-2,CASNPFSSATGELFF,TGTGCCAGCAACCCCTTTTCTAGCGCAACCGGGGAGCTGTTTTTT
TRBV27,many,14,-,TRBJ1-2,CASSFLGQAYGYTF,TGTGCCAGCAGTTTCTTGGGGCAAGCCTATGGCTACACCTTC
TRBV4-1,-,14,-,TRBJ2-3,CASSQLAYGDTQYF,TGCGCCAGCAGCCAACTAGCCTACGGCGATACGCAGTATTTT
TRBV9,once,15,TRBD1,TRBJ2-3,CASSAFRTGGDTQYF,TGTGCCAGCAGCGCCTTCCGGACAGGGGGAGATACGCAGTATTTT
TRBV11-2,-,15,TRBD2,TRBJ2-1,CASSLVAGVLHEQFF,TGTGCCAGCAGCTTAGTAGCGGGAGTCCTCCATGAGCAGTTCTTC
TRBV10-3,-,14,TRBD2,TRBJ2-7,CAISEVGLMLEQYF,TGTGCCATCAGTGAGGTGGGACTAATGCTCGAGCAGTACTTC
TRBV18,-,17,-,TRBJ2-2,CASSPTRQGANTGELFF,TGTGCCAGCTCCCCTACAAGACAAGGAGCGAACACCGGGGAGCTGTTTTTT
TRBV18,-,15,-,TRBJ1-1,CASSLPPGAGTEAFF,TGTGCCAGCTCACTACCCCCGGGCGCCGGCACTGAAGCTTTCTTT
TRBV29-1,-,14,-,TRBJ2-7,CSVEGGIIPYEQYF,TGCAGCGTTGAAGGAGGGATCATCCCCTACGAGCAGTACTTC
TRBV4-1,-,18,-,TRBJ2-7,CASSQEALSGFWGYEQYF,TGCGCCAGCAGCCAAGAGGCCCTCAGTGGTTTCTGGGGCTACGAGCAGTACTTC
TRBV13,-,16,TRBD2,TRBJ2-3,CASSLQLAELADTQYF,TGTGCCAGCAGTCTACAACTAGCGGAACTAGCAGATACGCAGTATTTT
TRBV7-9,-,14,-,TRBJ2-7,CASSLGGITYEQYF,TGTGCCAGCAGCTTAGGAGGGATTACCTACGAGCAGTACTTC